This TCR beta chain was documented in a study of post-analysis software for immune sequencing data (dated by TCRdb to about 2015). Notes on the research overall: Relapsing-remitting, secondary progressive and progressive-relapsing multiple sclerosis were recorded as disease courses, and subtype annotation was lacking for some patients. The patient repertoires were compared against fewer than twelve previously published healthy control repertoires obtained from donors aged 6 to 25 years. A subset of samples was prepared in parallel using single-end sample barcoding, then pooled and co-amplified after Illumina adapter ligation.

To demonstrate the VDJtools post-analysis software, TCR beta repertoires were profiled from the peripheral blood of about 13 young patients with multiple sclerosis. The multiple sclerosis patients were children and adolescents ranging in age from roughly 6 to 16 years. General study outcomes and caveats: Compared with controls, multiple sclerosis patients had significantly lower normalized Chao1 diversity, a finding suggesting substantial peripheral T-cell clonal expansion. The multiple sclerosis patient group was slightly younger than the control group. Roughly 5 TRBV segments, including TRBV5-6, TRBV5-1 and TRBV20-1, were significantly more frequent in patients than controls. Direct clustering with F measure revealed strong co-clustering of samples prepared in the same batch, which led to a batch-effect correction.

The library relied on PCR. The sequencer listed for this sample is Illumina HiSeq 2500. To reduce PCR and sequencing biases, unique molecular identifiers were built into the TCR beta cDNA libraries. Every 1 to 10 million input T cells yielded 500,000 or so cDNA molecules, meaning each molecule approximated one T cell. The patient libraries were prepared and sequenced with the same protocol used for the earlier healthy control dataset. Samples belonging to the same batch were prepared together, multiplexed and sequenced on a shared HiSeq lane. Processing in the source paper ran as follows. MIGEC handled the raw barcoded reads, throwing out single-read molecular identifier groups before consensus assembly and CDR3 extraction. Clonotype tables were post-analysed with VDJtools, normalizing diversity by down-sampling all datasets to the smallest sample size. Repertoire overlap clustering matched CDR3 amino acid but not nucleotide sequences to correct batch-related cross-sample contamination. Using fastp trimming at Q25 and MiXCR clonotype assembly, TCRdb reanalyzed the public sequencing data and kept in-frame beta chains. Here each entry gathers all rows of one CDR3 protein and keeps the most common genes and DNA. The V and J calls, along with clone size, are taken from TCRdb and not from the paper's own processing. This sample gives 400,000 to 500,000 distinct CDR3 sequences in total; roughly 38% of them show up just once. The leading ten clones occupy roughly 8.2% of the sample.

CDR3 length: 12 amino acids, cysteine to phenylalanine. The only DNA kept is the CDR3, 36 bases in frame from the first base. Per the germline V gene (reference sequence), MNHEY is the CDR1 and SMNVEV is the CDR2. As concerns this clonotype: Which antigen it targets is not known. This clone may be a read error of a much larger clone one base away.

Sequencing was done on a sample of blood. The receptor chain draws on TRBV27 and TRBJ2-5; the D segment may tentatively be TRBD1 or TRBD2, each giving 5 matched bases. Matching the DNA end better, TRBJ2-7 makes the J call doubtful. This receptor was identified in a girl between 2 and 10 years old with multiple sclerosis. The CDR3 region has the sequence CASSLWGNEQYF. The DNA sequence is TGTGCCAGCAGTTTATGGGGGAACGAGCAGTACTTC.